The clone carrying this T cell receptor (beta chain) was seen once. Its antigen remains unknown. The sample is drawn from a study of cytomegalovirus exposure and HLA in healthy donors. Researchers ran the PCR with 60 Vbeta and 13 Jbeta primers. Sequenced by immunoSEQ multiplex PCR; TCRdb stores in-frame clones only, minus some. This sample carries approximately 150,000 clones, roughly 85% of them seen once, and the ten largest clones take 1.7%. Study outcomes and limitations: Several of the most significant clusters appeared, in a later analysis, to be linked to common viral pathogens.

CDR3 length equals 14 residues. Germline V gene data show CDR1 as SGHVS and CDR2 as FQNEAQ. V lost 5 bases to trimming and J lost 3 bases; unmatched junction nucleotides: 4. This chain uses TRBV7-8 with TRBJ2-5; 9 bases line up with TRBD1. Sequencing was carried out using PBMCs. This receptor was taken from a woman in her 30s in good health and CMV-seronegative. CDR3 sequence (DNA): TGTGCCAGCAGCCCGACAGGGGGGAAAGAGACCCAGTACTTC. Protein product: CASSPTGGKETQYF.